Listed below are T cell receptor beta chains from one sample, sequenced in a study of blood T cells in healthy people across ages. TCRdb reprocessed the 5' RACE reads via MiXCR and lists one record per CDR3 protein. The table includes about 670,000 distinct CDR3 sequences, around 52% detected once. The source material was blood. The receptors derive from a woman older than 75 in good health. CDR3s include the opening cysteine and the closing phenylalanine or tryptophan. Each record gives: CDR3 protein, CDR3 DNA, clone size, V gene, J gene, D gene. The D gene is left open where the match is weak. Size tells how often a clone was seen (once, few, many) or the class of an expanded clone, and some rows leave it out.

cdr3_aa: CAIKGEAGYTF
cdr3_nt: TGTGCCATCAAGGGGGAAGCGGGCTACACCTTC
clone_size: many
v_call: TRBV10-3
j_call: TRBJ1-2
d_call: -

cdr3_aa: CASSLFGGPSGLRDTQYF
cdr3_nt: TGTGCCAGCAGCCTCTTTGGGGGACCCTCTGGGTTAAGAGATACGCAGTATTTT
clone_size: -
v_call: TRBV11-1
j_call: TRBJ2-3
d_call: -

cdr3_aa: CSVAEREQFF
cdr3_nt: TGCAGCGTCGCGGAGAGAGAGCAGTTCTTC
clone_size: many
v_call: TRBV29-1
j_call: TRBJ2-1
d_call: -

cdr3_aa: CASRSWGRGKSPLHF
cdr3_nt: TGTGCCAGCCGAAGTTGGGGGAGGGGGAAGTCACCCCTCCACTTT
clone_size: -
v_call: TRBV12-3/TRBV12-4
j_call: TRBJ1-6
d_call: -

cdr3_aa: CSARDLAGSPYEQYF
cdr3_nt: TGCAGTGCTAGAGATTTGGCAGGGAGTCCCTACGAGCAGTACTTC
clone_size: -
v_call: TRBV20-1
j_call: TRBJ2-7
d_call: -

cdr3_aa: CASSAGSSNHGQFF
cdr3_nt: TGCGCCAGCAGTGCCGGGAGTTCGAACCATGGGCAGTTCTTC
clone_size: -
v_call: TRBV5-1
j_call: TRBJ2-1
d_call: -

cdr3_aa: CSVEINEYLHVGEQFF
cdr3_nt: TGCAGCGTTGAAATTAATGAGTACTTACATGTAGGTGAGCAGTTCTTC
clone_size: many
v_call: TRBV29-1
j_call: TRBJ2-1
d_call: -

cdr3_aa: CASSPDSGVGMETQYF
cdr3_nt: TGTGCCAGCAGTCCCGATAGCGGGGTAGGGATGGAGACCCAGTACTTC
clone_size: -
v_call: TRBV12-3/TRBV12-4
j_call: TRBJ2-5
d_call: TRBD2

cdr3_aa: CARDASKNYEQYF
cdr3_nt: TGTGCCAGGGACGCTTCCAAAAACTACGAGCAGTACTTC
clone_size: many
v_call: TRBV21-1
j_call: TRBJ2-7
d_call: -

cdr3_aa: CATRGLGTITGELFF
cdr3_nt: TGTGCCACCCGGGGACTGGGAACAATAACCGGGGAGCTGTTTTTT
clone_size: -
v_call: TRBV6-5
j_call: TRBJ2-2
d_call: -

cdr3_aa: CATTAGTSVIQYF
cdr3_nt: TGTGCCACCACGGCGGGGACTAGCGTCATTCAGTACTTC
clone_size: -
v_call: TRBV15
j_call: TRBJ2-4
d_call: TRBD2

cdr3_aa: CATSRPGPSRETQYF
cdr3_nt: TGTGCCACCAGCAGACCGGGACCATCAAGGGAGACCCAGTACTTC
clone_size: -
v_call: TRBV15
j_call: TRBJ2-5
d_call: -

cdr3_aa: CSARNRVNTEAFF
cdr3_nt: TGCAGTGCCAGGAATAGGGTTAACACTGAAGCTTTCTTT
clone_size: -
v_call: TRBV20-1
j_call: TRBJ1-1
d_call: -

cdr3_aa: CASSLSGQGMPQHF
cdr3_nt: TGTGCCAGCAGCTTATCGGGACAGGGGATGCCCCAGCATTTT
clone_size: -
v_call: TRBV7-9
j_call: TRBJ1-5
d_call: TRBD1

cdr3_aa: CASSTQGTFGYGYTF
cdr3_nt: TGTGCCAGCAGCACACAGGGGACTTTTGGATATGGCTACACCTTC
clone_size: -
v_call: TRBV7-8
j_call: TRBJ1-2
d_call: TRBD1

cdr3_aa: CASRTQTGANTEAFF
cdr3_nt: TGTGCCAGCAGGACTCAGACAGGCGCGAACACTGAAGCTTTCTTT
clone_size: -
v_call: TRBV2
j_call: TRBJ1-1
d_call: -

cdr3_aa: CASSTPASVGSINQPQHF
cdr3_nt: TGTGCCAGCAGTACACCCGCCTCGGTGGGGTCTATTAATCAGCCCCAGCATTTT
clone_size: -
v_call: TRBV28
j_call: TRBJ1-5
d_call: -

cdr3_aa: CASSVSQVNSPLHF
cdr3_nt: TGTGCCAGCAGTGTTTCACAGGTTAATTCACCCCTCCACTTT
clone_size: few
v_call: TRBV12-3/TRBV12-4
j_call: TRBJ1-6
d_call: -

cdr3_aa: CASSLARGETQYF
cdr3_nt: TGCGCCAGCAGCTTGGCACGAGGAGAGACCCAGTACTTC
clone_size: many
v_call: TRBV5-1
j_call: TRBJ2-5
d_call: -

cdr3_aa: CAISAGTGRSEQFF
cdr3_nt: TGTGCCATCAGTGCGGGGACAGGGAGGAGTGAGCAGTTCTTC
clone_size: -
v_call: TRBV10-3
j_call: TRBJ2-1
d_call: TRBD1

cdr3_aa: CATLGDFTNTEAFF
cdr3_nt: TGTGCCACTTTGGGGGACTTTACGAACACTGAAGCTTTCTTT
clone_size: -
v_call: TRBV10-3
j_call: TRBJ1-1
d_call: -

cdr3_aa: CASSSRLAGFYEQYF
cdr3_nt: TGTGCCAGCAGCTCAAGACTAGCGGGATTCTACGAGCAGTACTTC
clone_size: many
v_call: TRBV7-6
j_call: TRBJ2-7
d_call: TRBD2

cdr3_aa: CASSARDQNTEAFF
cdr3_nt: TGTGCCAGCAGCGCCCGTGACCAAAACACTGAAGCTTTCTTT
clone_size: -
v_call: TRBV7-6
j_call: TRBJ1-1
d_call: -

cdr3_aa: CASSQTINEQFF
cdr3_nt: TGTGCCAGCAGCCAGACCATCAATGAGCAGTTCTTC
clone_size: -
v_call: TRBV3-1
j_call: TRBJ2-1
d_call: -

cdr3_aa: CASSAGLETETQYF
cdr3_nt: TGTGCCAGCAGTGCAGGGTTGGAAACGGAGACCCAGTACTTC
clone_size: -
v_call: TRBV28
j_call: TRBJ2-5
d_call: -

cdr3_aa: CSARDQRTGSRNEQFF
cdr3_nt: TGCAGTGCTAGAGATCAGAGGACAGGGAGTAGGAATGAGCAGTTCTTC
clone_size: -
v_call: TRBV20-1
j_call: TRBJ2-1
d_call: TRBD1

cdr3_aa: CASSNLGLAGDNEQYF
cdr3_nt: TGTGCCAGCAGCAACCTCGGACTAGCGGGTGACAATGAGCAGTACTTC
clone_size: few
v_call: TRBV7-3
j_call: TRBJ2-5
d_call: TRBD2

cdr3_aa: CASSQESRGQYEQYF
cdr3_nt: TGTGCCAGCAGCCAAGAGTCACGGGGTCAGTACGAGCAGTACTTC
clone_size: many
v_call: TRBV4-2
j_call: TRBJ2-7
d_call: -

cdr3_aa: CASSLRGLAGELFF
cdr3_nt: TGTGCCAGCAGTCTCAGGGGTCTGGCCGGGGAGCTGTTTTTT
clone_size: few
v_call: TRBV12-3/TRBV12-4
j_call: TRBJ2-2
d_call: -

cdr3_aa: CASTPGTSGSTNQYF
cdr3_nt: TGTGCCAGTACCCCCGGGACTAGCGGGAGTACCAATCAGTACTTC
clone_size: -
v_call: TRBV19
j_call: TRBJ2-4
d_call: TRBD2

cdr3_aa: CASSEDQAGDPDNEQYF
cdr3_nt: TGTGCCAGCAGTGAAGATCAGGCGGGGGACCCCGACAATGAGCAGTACTTC
clone_size: -
v_call: TRBV2
j_call: TRBJ2-7
d_call: TRBD2

cdr3_aa: CASSLVVQGPNEKLFF
cdr3_nt: TGTGCCAGCAGCTTAGTGGTACAGGGTCCTAATGAAAAACTGTTTTTT
clone_size: -
v_call: TRBV7-2
j_call: TRBJ1-4
d_call: -

cdr3_aa: CASTEQARGEQFF
cdr3_nt: TGTGCCAGCACCGAACAGGCCCGGGGGGAGCAGTTCTTC
clone_size: -
v_call: TRBV11-1
j_call: TRBJ2-1
d_call: -

cdr3_aa: CAIGTSAGETQYF
cdr3_nt: TGTGCCATCGGGACCAGCGCGGGGGAGACCCAGTACTTC
clone_size: once
v_call: TRBV6-5
j_call: TRBJ2-5
d_call: -

cdr3_aa: CASSPEIYEQYF
cdr3_nt: TGTGCCAGCAGCCCGGAAATCTACGAGCAGTACTTC
clone_size: -
v_call: TRBV7-2
j_call: TRBJ2-7
d_call: -

cdr3_aa: CGAGGGASEKLFF
cdr3_nt: TGTGGAGCCGGCGGGGGGGCGAGTGAAAAACTGTTTTTT
clone_size: few
v_call: TRBV28
j_call: TRBJ1-4
d_call: -

cdr3_aa: CASSLEGVQETQYF
cdr3_nt: TGCGCCAGCAGCTTGGAGGGCGTACAAGAGACCCAGTACTTC
clone_size: many
v_call: TRBV5-1
j_call: TRBJ2-5
d_call: -

cdr3_aa: CASSQEVGLAGGRNEQFF
cdr3_nt: TGTGCCAGCAGCCAAGAAGTGGGACTAGCGGGAGGAAGGAATGAGCAGTTCTTC
clone_size: few
v_call: TRBV3-1
j_call: TRBJ2-1
d_call: TRBD2